The 14 T cell receptor beta chains in this list originate from one sample, sequenced in a study of molecular identifiers for immune sequencing clone quantification. TCRdb passed the PCR reads through MiXCR, listing each CDR3 protein once. The sample has over 550,000 distinct CDR3 sequences, around 25% seen once. Sequenced: naive CD8+ T cells from blood, with Jurkat cell RNA spiked in. The sample's subset: FACS-sorted CD8+CD4-CCR7+CD45RA+ naive T cells. Receptors were obtained from a human donor in good health. Some libraries in this study had Jurkat cell RNA spiked in.

This clonotype was seen many times. The chain couples TRBV7-9 to TRBJ2-5, with TRBD1 matching over 9 bases. Germline V gene sequence: CDR1 SEHNR, CDR2 FQNEAQ (reference sequence). With 4 bases clipped from V and 4 bases from J, the junction kept 7 bases outside the gene matches. The CDR3 sequence is 15 residues long. The CDR3 sequence is CASSWLDRGRETQYF. CDR3 nucleotide sequence: TGTGCCAGCAGCTGGTTGGACAGGGGCCGAGAGACCCAGTACTTC.

The table lists this clonotype with many counts. The chain joins TRBV7-2 to TRBJ2-3; 13 positions match TRBD2. The CDR3 covers 18 residues. Per germline, CDR1 SGHTA and CDR2 FQGNSA. V was clipped by 4 bases and J by 2 bases; unmatched bases: 9. CDR3 in amino acids: CASSSGPGLAGSTDTQYF. The CDR3 DNA is TGTGCCAGCAGCTCAGGCCCGGGACTAGCGGGATCCACAGATACGCAGTATTTT.

This clonotype was recorded many times. The gene calls are TRBV6-2 or TRBV6-3 and TRBJ1-1; the D gene is possibly TRBD1 (6 bases). This CDR3 contains 11 residues. Germline-derived CDR1 and CDR2 are MNHEY and SVGEGT. Trimming removed 6 bases at V and 7 bases at J, with 9 bases between. CDR3 nucleotide sequence: TGTGCCAGCAGATTGACAGGTGAAGCTTTCTTT. Translated: CASRLTGEAFF.

The rearrangement uses TRBV2 and TRBJ2-7, with D unclear. Germline V gene data show CDR1 as SNHLY and CDR2 as FYNNEI. The CDR3 contains 13 residues. Trimming removed 2 bases at V and 7 bases at J, with 12 bases between. The CDR3 DNA follows: TGTGCCAGCAGTGAATGGGTAGGACGAGAGCAGTACTTC. Protein product: CASSEWVGREQYF.

V gene TRBV5-1 combines with J gene TRBJ2-7, with D maybe TRBD2 (6 bases). CDR3 length: 16 residues. The V gene's germline CDR1 is SGHRS and CDR2 YFSETQ. Between the trimmed V and J ends, which lost 4 bases and 1 base, there was a span of 18 bases. The CDR3 spells CASSPQVGEASYEQYF. The DNA for the CDR3 is TGCGCCAGCAGCCCTCAGGTGGGGGAGGCGTCCTACGAGCAGTACTTC.

The chain combines TRBV5-6 with TRBJ2-2, with D uncertain. Germline V CDR1 and CDR2: SGHDT, YYEEEE. Trimming left V 1 base short and J 0 bases short, with 10 bases between. The CDR3 is made up of 16 amino acids. The CDR3 DNA follows: TGTGCCAGCAGCTTGATTCGATCCGCGAACACCGGGGAGCTGTTTTTT. Translated: CASSLIRSANTGELFF. Drawing the rest from reference TRBV5-6 and TRBJ2-2, the complete variable domain is DAGVTQSPTHLIKTRGQQVTLRCSPKSGHDTVSWYQQALGQGPQFIFQYYEEEERQRGNFPDRFSGHQFPNYSSELNVNALLLGDSALYLCASSLIRSANTGELFFGEGSRLTVL.

Concerning this clonotype itself: The germline gene is not matched at one end of the junction; a read error may be the cause. The J gene is TRBJ1-1, the V gene TRBV4-3, with unresolved D. There are 15 residues in the CDR3. CDR1 is LGHNA and CDR2 is YSLEER in the germline V gene. Written as DNA, the CDR3 is TGCGCCAGCAGCCAAGTGTTGGAGGCGAACAATGAAGCTTTCTTT. The encoded protein is CASSQVLEANNEAFF.

The chain recombines TRBV5-5 with TRBJ1-5; the D gene is possibly TRBD1 (6 bases). The CDR3 runs 14 residues. The germline V gene encodes CDR1 SGHKS and CDR2 YYEKEE (reference sequence). V lost 1 base, J lost 3 bases, and 8 bases lay in between. The CDR3: CASSLWGANQPQHF. DNA for the CDR3: TGTGCCAGCAGCTTGTGGGGGGCCAATCAGCCCCAGCATTTT.

This chain uses TRBV20-1 with TRBJ2-7, with D unclear. The CDR3 is made up of 11 amino acids. Germline CDR1 and CDR2: DFQATT and SNEGSKA (reference sequence). V dropped 4 bases and J dropped 4 bases, with 8 bases sitting between them. The CDR3 region has the DNA TGCAGTGCTAAGCTCCTTTACGAGCAGTACTTC. It translates to CSAKLLYEQYF.

The table lists this clonotype with many counts. The V call is TRBV19, the J call TRBJ1-3, with D possibly TRBD1 on 6 matching bases. Trimming shortened V by 9 bases and J by 2 bases, and 14 bases separated the two germline ends. The CDR3 spans 14 residues. Per germline, CDR1 LNHDA and CDR2 SQIVND (reference sequence). The CDR3, as DNA: TGTGCCAGCTCCAGGGGACCTCCTGGAAACACCATATATTTT. Its translation is CASSRGPPGNTIYF. The whole variable domain, filled in from reference TRBV19 and TRBJ1-3, reads DGGITQSPKYLFRKEGQNVTLSCEQNLNHDAMYWYRQDPGQGLRLIYYSQIVNDFQKGDIAEGYSVSREKKESFPLTVTSAQKNPTAFYLCASSRGPPGNTIYFGEGSWLTVV.

This clonotype was seen a few times. This chain links TRBV7-9 with TRBJ2-7; D is possibly TRBD1 (5 bases). The length of the CDR3 is 15 residues. With 1 base removed from V and 5 bases from J, the gap between germline ends came to 15 bases. From germline, CDR1 is SEHNR and CDR2 FQNEAQ (reference sequence). CDR3 protein: CASSLGGRTIDEQYF. CDR3 sequence (DNA): TGTGCCAGCAGCTTAGGAGGTAGGACAATCGACGAGCAGTACTTC.

DNA for the CDR3: TGTGCCAGCAGCCCCAGTACGGCTTATTCACCCCTCCACTTT. This codes for CASSPSTAYSPLHF. J is TRBJ1-6 and V is TRBV7-6; no clear D. Looked up from germline, CDR1 is SGHVS and CDR2 is FNYEAQ. There are 14 residues in the CDR3. Trimming left V 5 bases short and J 8 bases short, with 13 bases between.

Many counts were recorded for this clonotype. The rearrangement uses TRBV29-1 and TRBJ2-3; 11 nucleotides match TRBD2. Germline V gene sequence: CDR1 SQVTM, CDR2 ANQGSEA. The CDR3 sequence is 19 residues long. Unmatched junction bases numbered 12, after V lost 1 base and J lost 0 bases. The DNA of the CDR3 is TGCAGCGTTGAAGGATCCCTAGCGGGGGGTGTGGTGAGCACAGATACGCAGTATTTT. Translation: CSVEGSLAGGVVSTDTQYF.

In its sample, this clonotype was seen once. The junction does not match germline at one end; this may be a read error. This sequence joins TRBV7-6 and TRBJ2-2; a weak D match, TRBD2 (5 bases). Germline V CDR1 and CDR2: SGHVS, FNYEAQ. The CDR3 covers 16 residues. CDR3 region: CASSFFHTANTGELIF. For the CDR3, the DNA is TGTGCCAGCAGCTTTTTTCACACAGCGAACACCGGGGAGCTGATTTTT.